This T cell receptor (beta chain) derives from a study of shared clonotypes between healthy human individuals. Study-wide findings and caveats: Despite large depth, sorted-subset datasets appeared incompletely sequenced. Generation probability values for non-shared clonotypes were lower than those for clonotypes shared by all four donors. Among donors, the sharing of clonotypes was expected to be influenced by sequencing depth. Larger estimated richness was generally seen in naive subsets than in memory subsets.

TCRdb's table, derived via immunoSEQ multiplex PCR, lists solely in-frame clones and lacks some. The sample lists just over 2,000,000 clones; 85% to 95% were seen once. V shed 1 base and J shed 2 bases, with 9 bases lying between them. Germline lookup yields CDR1 LNHNV and CDR2 YYDKDF (reference sequence). The CDR3 totals 14 residues. As to this clone: Its antigen is unknown.

This chain uses TRBV15 with TRBJ2-7, with unresolved D. Material: naive CD4+ T cells sorted from blood. Described subset: CD45RA+ positively selected. The receptor comes from a man aged 18 to 29 in good health. In nucleotides, the CDR3 is TGTGCCACCAGCAGAGTCTCCGGCCCCTACGAGCAGTACTTC. Translating gives CATSRVSGPYEQYF.